The 24 T cell receptor beta chains given below trace back to one sample, sequenced in a study of glioma-infiltrating T cells. Amplification of TCR alpha and beta CDR3 regions from RNA used iRepertoire nested multiplex PCR. TCRdb reprocessed the multiplex PCR reads with MiXCR, giving one entry per CDR3 protein. The sample carries 100,000 to 150,000 distinct CDR3 sequences, 20% to 25% recorded once. Sequencing was carried out using glioma tissue, nonneoplastic brain tissue, or PBMCs (not recorded which). The receptors shown here come from a human donor with low-grade glioma or glioblastoma, undergoing nonglioma brain surgery, or in good health (not recorded which).

The chain employs TRBV28 and TRBJ2-5; tentatively, D is TRBD2 (6 bases). Trimming shortened V by 6 bases and J by 2 bases, and 10 bases separated the two germline ends. Germline V CDR1 and CDR2: MDHEN, SYDVKM. This CDR3 comprises 13 residues. In DNA form, the CDR3 reads TGTGCCAGCAGAGCTGGACTACAAGAGACCCAGTACTTC. Translating it yields CASRAGLQETQYF. Full variable domain (remainder filled in from reference TRBV28 and TRBJ2-5): DVKVTQSSRYLVKRTGEKVFLECVQDMDHENMFWYRQDPGLGLRLIYFSYDVKMKEKGDIPEGYSVSREKKERFSLILESASTNQTSMYLCASRAGLQETQYFGPGTRLLVL.

V usage is TRBV4-1 and J usage is TRBJ1-1, with 9 bases that match TRBD1. The CDR3 contains 14 residues. V lost 3 bases, J lost 3 bases, and 2 bases stayed unmatched. Germline loops: CDR1 MGHRA, CDR2 YSYEKL. The CDR3 DNA reads TGCGCCAGCAGCCACCGACAGGGGGACACTGAAGCTTTCTTT. Protein product: CASSHRQGDTEAFF.

About this clonotype: One junction end does not reproduce the germline sequence, and a read error may be involved. The chain combines TRBV10-2 with TRBJ1-5, with 11 bases that match TRBD1. Germline V CDR1 and CDR2: WSHSY, SAAADI. This CDR3 contains 14 residues. The CDR3 DNA follows: TGTGCCAGCCGCGGACAGGGGGCGAGTCAGCCCCAGCATTTT. Its protein is CASRGQGASQPQHF.

The chain recombines TRBV19 with TRBJ2-3, with a tentative D call TRBD1 (9 bases). CDR3 length: 15 amino acids. V was pared by 7 bases and J by 7 bases, with 21 bases between. Germline V gene data show CDR1 as LNHDA and CDR2 as SQIVND (reference sequence). The CDR3: CASNSGTGLPNTQYF. CDR3 DNA: TGTGCCAGTAATAGCGGGACAGGGCTTCCAAATACGCAGTATTTT.

The chain carries TRBV7-2 and TRBJ1-2; D not resolved. V was clipped by 8 bases and J by 0 bases, with 13 bases between them. CDR3 length equals 14 residues. CDR1 and CDR2 from the germline V gene are SGHTA and FQGNSA. Here the CDR3 reads CASVRGKANYGYTF. The CDR3 region has the DNA TGTGCCAGCGTGCGGGGAAAAGCTAACTATGGCTACACCTTC. The full variable domain, in which reference TRBV7-2 and TRBJ1-2 provide the parts outside the CDR3, is GAGVSQSPSNKVTEKGKDVELRCDPISGHTALYWYRQSLGQGLEFLIYFQGNSAPDKSGLPSDRFSAERTGGSVSTLTIQRTQQEDSAVYLCASVRGKANYGYTFGSGTRLTVV.

This clonotype was seen a few times. The J gene is TRBJ2-7, the V gene TRBV7-2, with D uncertain. The CDR3 is made up of 15 amino acids. V was cut by 2 bases and J by 1 base, with 12 bases left in between. Looked up from germline, CDR1 is SGHTA and CDR2 is FQGNSA. CDR3 residues: CASSLSVALSYEQYV. The CDR3 nucleotides read TGTGCCAGCAGCTTATCAGTGGCGCTGTCCTACGAGCAGTACGTC.

This rearrangement joins TRBV29-1 to TRBJ2-1, with D possibly being TRBD1 (6 bases). This CDR3 region has 12 residues. Trimming shortened V by 7 bases and J by 13 bases, and 20 bases separated the two germline ends. CDR1 and CDR2 from the germline V gene are SQVTM and ANQGSEA. CDR3 amino acids: CSAGGEGQQQFF. In DNA, the CDR3 is TGCAGCGCCGGAGGTGAGGGACAACAACAGTTCTTC.

This clonotype appeared a few times. CDR3 in amino acids: CASSPNSGNQETQYF. In DNA form, the CDR3 reads TGTGCCAGCAGCCCAAATAGCGGTAACCAAGAGACCCAGTACTTC. The chain recombines TRBV4-2 with TRBJ2-5; tentative D call: TRBD2 (6 bases). Trimming cost V 4 bases and J 0 bases, with 12 bases left between them. Germline CDR1 is LGHNA and CDR2 is YNFKEQ. The CDR3 has 15 amino acids.

This chain uses TRBV7-2 with TRBJ1-1; possible D gene TRBD1, 5 bases. Looked up from germline, CDR1 is SGHTA and CDR2 is FQGNSA. The length of the CDR3 is 11 residues. Trimming shortened V by 5 bases and J by 10 bases, and 11 bases separated the two germline ends. CDR3 sequence (DNA): TGTGCCAGCAGCGTGGGGGTCACAGCTTTCTTT. Translation gives CASSVGVTAFF.

This sequence joins TRBV19 and TRBJ2-5; TRBD2 matches 9 bases. From germline, CDR1 is LNHDA and CDR2 SQIVND (reference sequence). V lost 7 bases to trimming and J lost 3 bases; unmatched junction nucleotides: 3. The CDR3 is made up of 13 amino acids. In nucleotides, the CDR3 is TGTGCCAGTACCCGCGGGGGGGAAGAGACCCAGTACTTC. Its translation: CASTRGGEETQYF. Full variable domain (rest looked up from reference TRBV19 and TRBJ2-5): DGGITQSPKYLFRKEGQNVTLSCEQNLNHDAMYWYRQDPGQGLRLIYYSQIVNDFQKGDIAEGYSVSREKKESFPLTVTSAQKNPTAFYLCASTRGGEETQYFGPGTRLLVL.

This clonotype was seen a few times. CDR3 loop: CSASGGAKNIQYF. The CDR3 DNA follows: TGCAGTGCTAGTGGGGGGGCCAAAAACATTCAGTACTTC. The V and J genes are TRBV20-1 and TRBJ2-4, with D possibly being TRBD2 (6 bases). This CDR3 contains 13 residues. V was trimmed by 3 bases and J by 1 base, leaving 7 bases between them. Per germline, CDR1 DFQATT and CDR2 SNEGSKA (reference sequence).

This clonotype was counted only a few times. The chain employs TRBV4-2 and TRBJ1-6; no firm D call. V was clipped by 6 bases and J by 10 bases, with 10 bases between them. The CDR3 spans 12 residues. In germline, CDR1 is LGHNA, CDR2 YNFKEQ. The CDR3 bases are TGTGCCAGCAGAGAGAGATTCTCACCCCTCCACTTT. This gives the protein CASRERFSPLHF.

This clonotype was seen ten or more times. The gene calls are TRBV20-1 and TRBJ2-5, with 9 bases identical to TRBD1. The CDR3 has 12 residues. The germline V gene has CDR1 DFQATT and CDR2 SNEGSKA (reference sequence). J was trimmed by 4 bases and V by 6 bases; bases with no gene match: 3. The CDR3 is CSAGQGRETQYF. Written as DNA, the CDR3 is TGCAGTGCGGGACAGGGTCGAGAGACCCAGTACTTC.

The chain has TRBV5-1 and TRBJ1-5, with D tentatively TRBD1 (5 bases). CDR3 size: 14 residues. The V gene lost 0 bases and the J gene lost 4 bases, with 8 bases spanning the gap. The germline gives CDR1 SGHRS, CDR2 YFSETQ. CDR3 amino acids: CASSLAGGNQPQHF. The CDR3 nucleotides are TGCGCCAGCAGCTTGGCCGGGGGGAATCAGCCCCAGCATTTT.

About this clonotype: A much larger clone lies a single base off, so this may be a read error. This chain connects TRBV6-1 to TRBJ1-1, with D possibly being TRBD1 (6 bases). Trimming shortened V by 2 bases and J by 7 bases, and 14 bases separated the two germline ends. This CDR3 comprises 14 residues. The V gene's germline CDR1 is MNHNS and CDR2 SASEGT. CDR3 residues: CASSEWLGGIEAFF. The CDR3 DNA reads as TGTGCCAGCAGTGAATGGTTGGGGGGCATTGAAGCTTTCTTT.

This clonotype came up once. The CDR3 loop reads CASSPTSGGADEQYV. CDR3 nucleotide sequence: TGTGCCAGCAGTCCCACTAGCGGGGGGGCCGACGAGCAGTACGTC. The rearrangement joins TRBV28 to TRBJ2-7; 13 nucleotides line up with TRBD2. The V segment lost 5 bases and the J segment 5 bases; nucleotides outside the gene matches: 6. CDR1 MDHEN and CDR2 SYDVKM come from the germline V gene. This CDR3 spans 15 amino acids.

This chain connects TRBV19 to TRBJ2-3; D uncertain. V was clipped by 0 bases and J by 2 bases, with 9 bases between them. The CDR3 has 15 amino acids. The V gene's germline CDR1 is LNHDA and CDR2 SQIVND (reference sequence). CDR3 nucleotides: TGTGCCAGTAGTATAGAAGTCAGAAACACAGATACGCAGTATTTT. Its protein is CASSIEVRNTDTQYF.

This clonotype has more than one count but fewer than ten. The CDR3 is CSARSYRGLRDYGYTF. CDR3 nucleotide sequence: TGCAGTGCTAGATCCTACAGGGGGTTGAGGGACTATGGCTACACCTTC. The V and J genes are TRBV20-1 and TRBJ1-2; 8 bases fit TRBD1. The junction had 11 bases not matched to a gene; V was cut back by 2 bases and J by 3 bases. This CDR3 spans 16 amino acids. Per the germline V gene, CDR1 is DFQATT and CDR2 is SNEGSKA (reference sequence).

This chain uses TRBV18 with TRBJ2-7; D ambiguous. This CDR3 is built from 14 residues. Between the trimmed V and J ends, which lost 3 bases and 7 bases, there was a span of 16 bases. CDR1 is KGHSH, CDR2 LQKENI, per germline. Here the CDR3 reads CASSPNTYPEEQYV. CDR3 coding DNA: TGTGCCAGCTCACCCAACACTTATCCAGAGGAGCAGTACGTC.

This clonotype was counted ten times or more. The chain couples TRBV6-6 to TRBJ2-1, with TRBD1 matching 8 bases. The germline gives CDR1 MNHNY, CDR2 SVGAGI (reference sequence). There are 16 residues in the CDR3. V lost 2 bases, J lost 3 bases, and 6 bases stayed unmatched. CDR3 residues: CASSYPTGGGYNEQFF. Here the CDR3 DNA reads TGTGCCAGCAGTTACCCTACAGGGGGAGGCTACAATGAGCAGTTCTTC.

This sequence joins TRBV20-1 and TRBJ2-1; D remains ambiguous. This CDR3 region has 11 residues. The V end was cut by 5 bases, the J end by 8 bases, with 10 bases between. The germline V gene has CDR1 DFQATT and CDR2 SNEGSKA (reference sequence). Here the CDR3 reads CSAGPRDEQFF. DNA for the CDR3: TGCAGTGCTGGCCCAAGGGATGAGCAGTTCTTC.

In its sample, this clonotype was seen a few times. V usage is TRBV10-3 and J usage is TRBJ2-1; D is undetermined. This CDR3 is 14 amino acids long. CDR1 is ENHRY, CDR2 SYGVKD, per germline. Trimming pared 3 bases from V and 5 bases from J, leaving 11 bases between. The CDR3 protein is CAISDWNNDNEQFF. Written as DNA, the CDR3 is TGTGCCATCAGTGACTGGAATAACGACAATGAGCAGTTCTTC.

The chain links TRBV10-3 to TRBJ2-5; D call uncertain. CDR3 length equals 13 residues. CDR1 and CDR2 from the germline V gene are ENHRY and SYGVKD. V gave up 4 bases and J gave up 1 base, with 7 bases separating them. CDR3 in amino acids: CAISAQIQETQYF. CDR3 bases: TGTGCCATCAGTGCTCAGATCCAAGAGACCCAGTACTTC.

This clonotype was seen a few times. The genes are TRBV28 and TRBJ2-5; possible D gene TRBD1, 6 bases. Germline values: CDR1 MDHEN, CDR2 SYDVKM. Trimming took off 5 bases at V and 2 bases at J, with 12 bases between the two ends. The CDR3 loop spans 14 amino acids. CDR3 DNA sequence: TGTGCCAGCAGTAGAGTGACAGGACAAGAGACCCAGTACTTC. Its protein product is CASSRVTGQETQYF.